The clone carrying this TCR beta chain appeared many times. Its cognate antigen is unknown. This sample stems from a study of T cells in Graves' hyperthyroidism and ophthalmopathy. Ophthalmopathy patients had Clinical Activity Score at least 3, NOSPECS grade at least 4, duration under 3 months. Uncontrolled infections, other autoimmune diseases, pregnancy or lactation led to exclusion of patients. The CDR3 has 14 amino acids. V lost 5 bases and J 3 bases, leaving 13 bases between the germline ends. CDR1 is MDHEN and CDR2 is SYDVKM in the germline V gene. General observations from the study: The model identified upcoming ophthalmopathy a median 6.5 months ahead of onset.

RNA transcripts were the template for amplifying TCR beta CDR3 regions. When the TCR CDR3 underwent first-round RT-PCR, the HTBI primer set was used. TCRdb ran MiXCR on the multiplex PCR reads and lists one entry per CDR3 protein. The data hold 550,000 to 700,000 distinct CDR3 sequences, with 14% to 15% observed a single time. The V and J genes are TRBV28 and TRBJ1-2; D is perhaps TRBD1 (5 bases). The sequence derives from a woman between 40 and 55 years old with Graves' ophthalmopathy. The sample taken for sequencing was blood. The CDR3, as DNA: TGTGCCAGCAGTACCCGGGACGGATACTATGGCTACACCTTC. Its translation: CASSTRDGYYGYTF.